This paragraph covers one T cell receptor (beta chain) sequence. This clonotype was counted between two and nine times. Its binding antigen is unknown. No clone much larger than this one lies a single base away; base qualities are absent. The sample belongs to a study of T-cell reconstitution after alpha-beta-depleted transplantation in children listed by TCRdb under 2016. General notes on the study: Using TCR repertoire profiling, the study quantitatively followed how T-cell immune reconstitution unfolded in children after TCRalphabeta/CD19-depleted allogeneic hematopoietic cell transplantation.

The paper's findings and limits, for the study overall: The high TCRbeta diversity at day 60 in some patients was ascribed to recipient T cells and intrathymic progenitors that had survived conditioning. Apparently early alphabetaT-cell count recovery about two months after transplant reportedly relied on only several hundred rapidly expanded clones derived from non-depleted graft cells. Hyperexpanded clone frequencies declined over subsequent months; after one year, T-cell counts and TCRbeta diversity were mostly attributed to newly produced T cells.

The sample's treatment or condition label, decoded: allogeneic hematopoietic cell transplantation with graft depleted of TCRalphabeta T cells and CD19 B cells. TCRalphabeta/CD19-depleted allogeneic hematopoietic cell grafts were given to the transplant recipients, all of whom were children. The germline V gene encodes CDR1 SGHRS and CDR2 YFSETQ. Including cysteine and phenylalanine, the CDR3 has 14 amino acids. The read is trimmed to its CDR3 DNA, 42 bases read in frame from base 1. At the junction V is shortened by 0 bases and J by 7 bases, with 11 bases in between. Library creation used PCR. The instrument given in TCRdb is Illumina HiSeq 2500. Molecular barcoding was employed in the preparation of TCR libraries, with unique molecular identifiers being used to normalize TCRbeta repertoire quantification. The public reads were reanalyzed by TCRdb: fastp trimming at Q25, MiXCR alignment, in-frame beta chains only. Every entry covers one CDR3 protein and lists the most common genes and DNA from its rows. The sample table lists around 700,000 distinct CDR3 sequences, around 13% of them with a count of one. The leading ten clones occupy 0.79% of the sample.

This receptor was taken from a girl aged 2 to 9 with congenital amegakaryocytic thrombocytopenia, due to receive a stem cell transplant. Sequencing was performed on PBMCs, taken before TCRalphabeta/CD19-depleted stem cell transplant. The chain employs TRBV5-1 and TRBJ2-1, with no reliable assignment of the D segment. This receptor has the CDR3 CASSLGEIGNEQFF. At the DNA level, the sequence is TGCGCCAGCAGCTTGGGGGAAATTGGTAATGAGCAGTTCTTC.